The rows below give T cell receptor beta chains drawn from one sample of a study of post-analysis software for immune sequencing data. MiXCR, run by TCRdb on the PCR reads, gives a single entry per CDR3 protein. The profile shows some 800,000 distinct CDR3 sequences, about half of them singletons. Sequencing input: blood. The receptor set was obtained from a girl between 10 and 17 years old with multiple sclerosis. Each CDR3 is given with its conserved first and last residue. D genes are given only for firm matches. Clone size is not always given. Where it is, it says once, few, many or a class for expanded clones.

size,V,D,J,CDR3,DNA
-,TRBV15,-,TRBJ1-5,CATSRDYNQPQHF,TGTGCCACCAGCAGAGATTACAATCAGCCCCAGCATTTT
-,TRBV5-1,-,TRBJ1-2,CASSLEANYGYTF,TGCGCCAGCAGCTTGGAGGCTAACTATGGCTACACCTTC
-,TRBV7-6,TRBD2,TRBJ2-7,CASSFELAGGLDEQYF,TGTGCCAGCAGCTTTGAACTAGCGGGAGGATTGGACGAGCAGTACTTC
-,TRBV14,TRBD2,TRBJ2-2,CASSQLAGGTGELFF,TGTGCCAGCAGCCAGCTAGCGGGAGGTACCGGGGAGCTGTTTTTT
-,TRBV7-2,TRBD2,TRBJ2-1,CASSLLTSAISYNEQFF,TGTGCCAGCAGCCTCCTGACTAGCGCGATCTCCTACAATGAGCAGTTCTTC
-,TRBV10-3,-,TRBJ2-6,CAITKDRSSGANVLTF,TGTGCCATCACAAAAGACAGATCCTCTGGGGCCAACGTCCTGACTTTC
once,TRBV30,TRBD2,TRBJ2-7,CAWAPTSISYEQYF,TGTGCCTGGGCCCCGACTAGCATCTCCTACGAGCAGTACTTC
-,TRBV3-1,TRBD2,TRBJ2-5,CASSQESGSGETQYF,TGTGCCAGCAGCCAAGAAAGCGGGAGTGGTGAGACCCAGTACTTC
many,TRBV9,TRBD1,TRBJ2-1,CASSVAPTGAYNEQFF,TGTGCCAGCAGCGTAGCTCCTACAGGGGCTTACAATGAGCAGTTCTTC
few,TRBV13,-,TRBJ2-7,CASSLGFGPGYEQYF,-
-,TRBV5-1,TRBD1,TRBJ1-2,CASSNDRETNYGYTF,TGCGCCAGCAGCAACGACAGGGAAACTAACTATGGCTACACCTTC
-,TRBV4-2,-,TRBJ2-5,CASSQESGVGETQYF,TGTGCCAGCAGCCAAGAGTCCGGAGTCGGAGAGACCCAGTACTTC
few,TRBV29-1,-,TRBJ2-7,CSVSPRGDPREQYF,TGCAGCGTTAGTCCCCGAGGAGACCCTCGCGAGCAGTACTTC
few,TRBV20-1,-,TRBJ2-3,CSAQGYRTDTQYF,TGCAGTGCGCAGGGGTATCGCACAGATACGCAGTATTTT
-,TRBV12-3/TRBV12-4,TRBD2,TRBJ2-4,CASRYLAGGGYNEQYF,TGTGCCAGCAGGTATCTAGCGGGAGGAGGCTACAATGAGCAGTACTTC
-,TRBV5-1,-,TRBJ1-1,CASSPGALKNTEAFF,TGCGCCAGCAGTCCTGGGGCCCTGAAGAACACTGAAGCTTTCTTT
-,TRBV7-9,TRBD1,TRBJ1-2,CASSLELPDRLKGYTF,TGTGCCAGCAGCTTAGAGCTCCCGGACAGGTTAAAAGGCTACACCTTC
-,TRBV25-1,TRBD2,TRBJ2-3,CASSDSGSRTDTQYF,TGTGCCAGCAGTGATAGCGGGAGTCGAACAGATACGCAGTATTTT
-,TRBV6-6,-,TRBJ2-4,CASSYTLDTIQYF,TGTGCCAGCAGTTACACCCTTGACACGATTCAGTACTTC
-,TRBV7-2,-,TRBJ2-7,CASSSAGWEPSYEQYF,TGTGCCAGCAGCTCAGCGGGTTGGGAACCCTCTTACGAGCAGTACTTC
-,TRBV4-3,-,TRBJ2-1,CASSHDVLGQGMRNEQFF,TGCGCCAGCAGCCACGACGTCCTCGGGCAGGGAATGAGAAATGAGCAGTTCTTC
few,TRBV7-8,-,TRBJ2-3,CASSWGSGRSTDTQYF,TGTGCCAGCAGCTGGGGAAGCGGCAGGAGCACAGATACGCAGTATTTT
-,TRBV20-1,-,TRBJ2-4,CSARARTENIQYF,TGCAGTGCTAGAGCTCGGACGGAAAACATTCAGTACTTC
few,TRBV7-8,TRBD1,TRBJ2-5,CASSGRTGSETQYF,TGTGCCAGCAGCGGCCGGACAGGATCAGAGACCCAGTACTTC
few,TRBV6-5,TRBD1,TRBJ2-7,CASRQDRTPYEQYF,TGTGCCAGCAGGCAGGACAGGACACCCTACGAGCAGTACTTC
-,TRBV12-3/TRBV12-4,-,TRBJ2-3,CASLRAGDPDAQYF,TGTGCCAGCCTTCGTGCAGGGGACCCAGATGCGCAGTATTTT
-,TRBV20-1,TRBD1,TRBJ2-3,CSATRQGASTDTQYF,TGCAGTGCTACCCGACAGGGGGCGAGCACAGATACGCAGTATTTT
few,TRBV20-1,TRBD1,TRBJ2-2,CSAIGGPNTGELFF,TGCAGTGCTATAGGGGGCCCGAACACCGGGGAGCTGTTTTTT
-,TRBV5-1,-,TRBJ2-5,CASSLALGTETQYF,TGCGCCAGCAGCTTGGCCCTCGGCACAGAGACCCAGTACTTC
-,TRBV20-1,TRBD1,TRBJ1-5,CSARLDRGLNQPQHF,TGCAGTGCTAGACTAGACAGGGGCCTAAATCAGCCCCAGCATTTT
many,TRBV29-1,TRBD1,TRBJ2-7,CSAGQGAYEQYF,TGCAGCGCCGGACAGGGGGCCTACGAGCAGTACTTC
-,TRBV6-6,TRBD1,TRBJ2-5,CASTRNRGEETQYF,TGTGCCAGCACCCGGAACAGGGGAGAGGAGACCCAGTACTTC
-,TRBV20-1,TRBD2,TRBJ2-5,CSAPIAGGVNEQYF,TGCAGTGCTCCGATAGCGGGAGGGGTCAATGAGCAGTACTTC
-,TRBV20-1,TRBD2,TRBJ2-2,CSARGLAGYTGELFF,TGCAGTGCTAGAGGTCTAGCGGGGTACACCGGGGAGCTGTTTTTT
-,TRBV20-1,-,TRBJ2-1,CSAWTGLLRSNEQFF,TGCAGTGCTTGGACCGGGCTACTGAGGTCCAATGAGCAGTTCTTC
-,TRBV6-1,TRBD1,TRBJ1-4,CASNPQRTGGNEKLFF,TGTGCCAGCAATCCACAAAGGACAGGGGGGAATGAAAAACTGTTTTTT
few,TRBV28,TRBD2,TRBJ2-5,CASSLMGGREEETQYF,TGTGCCAGCAGTTTAATGGGCGGGAGGGAGGAAGAGACCCAGTACTTC
-,TRBV11-1,-,TRBJ2-7,CASSHLRGTSYEQYF,TGTGCCAGCAGCCACCTAAGGGGGACCTCCTACGAGCAGTACTTC
-,TRBV5-1,TRBD1,TRBJ2-3,CASSWDRGRFPDTQYF,TGCGCCAGCAGCTGGGACAGGGGGCGTTTCCCAGATACGCAGTATTTT
-,TRBV13,TRBD2,TRBJ2-1,CASSLGSRASGLNEQFF,TGTGCCAGCAGCTTAGGATCCAGGGCTAGCGGGCTAAATGAGCAGTTCTTC
few,TRBV10-3,TRBD2,TRBJ2-7,CAIGASGSYEQYF,TGTGCCATCGGGGCTAGCGGGAGCTACGAGCAGTACTTC
-,TRBV4-2,-,TRBJ2-7,CASSQATDYEQYF,TGTGCCAGCAGCCAAGCGACCGACTACGAGCAGTACTTC
few,TRBV7-9,-,TRBJ2-7,CASSLARYEQYF,TGTGCCAGCAGCTTAGCTCGCTACGAGCAGTACTTC
few,TRBV6-1,-,TRBJ2-5,CASSGSQETQYF,TGTGCCAGCAGCGGCAGCCAAGAGACCCAGTACTTC
few,TRBV7-2,-,TRBJ2-5,CASSPHSANQETQYF,TGTGCCAGCAGCCCTCATTCGGCTAACCAAGAGACCCAGTACTTC
-,TRBV5-5,TRBD2,TRBJ2-7,CASSTIAGGSYEQYF,TGTGCCAGCAGCACCATAGCGGGAGGTTCCTACGAGCAGTACTTC
-,TRBV5-1,-,TRBJ2-5,CASSREVQETQYF,TGCGCCAGCAGTAGGGAAGTACAGGAGACCCAGTACTTC
few,TRBV11-1,TRBD2,TRBJ2-1,CASSPGVAGVGNEQFF,TGTGCCAGCAGCCCGGGGGTAGCGGGAGTCGGAAATGAGCAGTTCTTC
-,TRBV27,-,TRBJ2-5,CASSLPRMPETQYF,TGTGCCAGCAGTTTACCCCGAATGCCGGAGACCCAGTACTTC